This T cell receptor beta chain derives from a study of cytomegalovirus exposure and HLA in healthy donors. Turning to the study itself: Earlier findings included some 120 million unique TCR beta sequences obtained from roughly 200 million T cells. Findings and limits, study-wide: The availability of immune exposure information extended only to CMV serostatus. Later work found that TCR association rates differed between HLA loci; DRB1 had the most and HLA-C the fewest.

CDR3 length equals 17 residues. The germline V and J ends were trimmed by 1 base and 0 bases, with 16 bases remaining between them. Germline V gives CDR1 SGHDT, CDR2 YYEEEE. Primers for the PCR totalled 60 Vbeta and 13 Jbeta. Sequencing used immunoSEQ multiplex PCR; TCRdb keeps in-frame clones, though not all of them. The sample consists of around 200,000 clones, 85% of them appearing once. With respect to this clone: Its antigen is not known.

The chain is built from TRBV5-6 and TRBJ1-1, with a weak D call TRBD1 (6 bases). The TCR was taken from a woman in her forties or fifties in good health and CMV-seronegative. The sequenced sample consisted of PBMCs. The CDR3 sequence: CASSLPRTEIMNTEAFF. The CDR3 DNA reads as TGTGCCAGCAGCTTGCCCCGGACAGAAATCATGAACACTGAAGCTTTCTTT.